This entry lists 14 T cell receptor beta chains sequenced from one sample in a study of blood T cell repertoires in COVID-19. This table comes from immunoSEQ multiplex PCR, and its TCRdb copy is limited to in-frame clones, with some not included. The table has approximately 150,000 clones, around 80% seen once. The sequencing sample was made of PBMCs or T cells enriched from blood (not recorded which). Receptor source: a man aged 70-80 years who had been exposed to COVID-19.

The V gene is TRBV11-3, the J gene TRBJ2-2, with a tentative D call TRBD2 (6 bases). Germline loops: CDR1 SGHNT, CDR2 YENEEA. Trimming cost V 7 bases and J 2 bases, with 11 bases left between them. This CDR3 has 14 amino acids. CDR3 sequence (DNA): TGTGCCAGCACCCCCGGGAGTAACACCGGGGAGCTGTTTTTT. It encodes CASTPGSNTGELFF.

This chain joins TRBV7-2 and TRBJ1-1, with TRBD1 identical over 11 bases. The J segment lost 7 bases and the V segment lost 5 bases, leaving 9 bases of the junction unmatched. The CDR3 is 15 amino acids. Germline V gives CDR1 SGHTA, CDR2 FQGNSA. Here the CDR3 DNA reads TGTGCCAGCAGCGCCGGGACAGGGGGGGCAGTTGAAGCTTTCTTT. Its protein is CASSAGTGGAVEAFF.

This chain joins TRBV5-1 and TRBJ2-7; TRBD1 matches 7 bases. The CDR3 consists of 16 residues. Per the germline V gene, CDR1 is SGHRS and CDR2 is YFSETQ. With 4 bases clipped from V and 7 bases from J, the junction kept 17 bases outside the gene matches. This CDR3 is CASSNPPGQQFLEQYF. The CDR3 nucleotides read TGCGCCAGCAGCAACCCTCCGGGACAGCAGTTCCTGGAGCAGTACTTC.

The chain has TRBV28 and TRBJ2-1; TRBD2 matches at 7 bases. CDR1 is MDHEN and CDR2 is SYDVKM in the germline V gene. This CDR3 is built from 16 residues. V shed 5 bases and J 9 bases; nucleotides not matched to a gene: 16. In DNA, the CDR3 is TGTGCCAGCAGTCGGGGACTAAACCCGCTCCCCACTGAGCAGTTCTTC. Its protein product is CASSRGLNPLPTEQFF.

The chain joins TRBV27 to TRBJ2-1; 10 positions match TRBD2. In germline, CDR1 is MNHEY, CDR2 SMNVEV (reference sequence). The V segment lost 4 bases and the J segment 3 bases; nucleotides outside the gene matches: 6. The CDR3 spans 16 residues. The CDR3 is CASSSRTSGHYNEQFF. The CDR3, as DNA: TGTGCCAGCAGTTCAAGGACTAGCGGCCACTACAATGAGCAGTTCTTC.

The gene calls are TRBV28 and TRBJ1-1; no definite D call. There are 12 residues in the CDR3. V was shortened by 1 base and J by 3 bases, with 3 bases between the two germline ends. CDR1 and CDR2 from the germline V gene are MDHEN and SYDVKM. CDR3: CASSLLDTEAFF. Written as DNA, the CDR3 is TGTGCCAGCAGTTTATTAGACACTGAAGCTTTCTTT.

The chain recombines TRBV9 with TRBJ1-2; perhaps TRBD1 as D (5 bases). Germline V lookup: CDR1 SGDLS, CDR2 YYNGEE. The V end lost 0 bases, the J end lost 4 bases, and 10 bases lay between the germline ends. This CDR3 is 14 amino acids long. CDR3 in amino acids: CASSVGSGVYGYTF. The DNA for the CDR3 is TGTGCCAGCAGCGTAGGGTCGGGGGTCTATGGCTACACCTTC.

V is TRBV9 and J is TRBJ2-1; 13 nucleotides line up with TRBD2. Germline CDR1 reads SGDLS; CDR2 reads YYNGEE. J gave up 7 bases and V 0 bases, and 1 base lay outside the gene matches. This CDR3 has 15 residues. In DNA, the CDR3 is TGTGCCAGCAGCGTAGAACTAGCGGGAGGGAATGAGCAGTTCTTC. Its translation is CASSVELAGGNEQFF.

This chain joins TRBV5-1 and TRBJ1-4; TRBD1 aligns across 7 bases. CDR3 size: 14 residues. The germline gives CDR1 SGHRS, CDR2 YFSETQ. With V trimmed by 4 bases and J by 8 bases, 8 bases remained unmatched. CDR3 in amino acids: CASSAQGVREKLFF. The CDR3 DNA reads TGCGCCAGCAGCGCTCAGGGGGTGAGAGAAAAACTGTTTTTT.

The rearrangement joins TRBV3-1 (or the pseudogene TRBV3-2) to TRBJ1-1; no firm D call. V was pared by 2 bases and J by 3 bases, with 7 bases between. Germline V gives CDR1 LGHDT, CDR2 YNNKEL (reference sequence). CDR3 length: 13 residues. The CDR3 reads CASSQLDYTEAFF. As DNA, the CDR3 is TGTGCCAGCAGCCAATTAGACTACACTGAAGCTTTCTTT.

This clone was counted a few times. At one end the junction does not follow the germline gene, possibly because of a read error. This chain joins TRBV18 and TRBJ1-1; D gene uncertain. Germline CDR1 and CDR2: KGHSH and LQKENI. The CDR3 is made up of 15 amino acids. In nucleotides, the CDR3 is TGTGCCAGCTCCCCACCCGGAGGGAGGACCCTTGAAGCTTTCTTT. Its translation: CASSPPGGRTLEAFF.

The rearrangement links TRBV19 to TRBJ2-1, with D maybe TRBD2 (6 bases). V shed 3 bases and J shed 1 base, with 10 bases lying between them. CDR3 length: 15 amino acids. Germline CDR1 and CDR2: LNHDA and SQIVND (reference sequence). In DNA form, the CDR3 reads TGTGCCAGTAGTATGTGGGGGGAGTCCTACAATGAGCAGTTCTTC. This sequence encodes CASSMWGESYNEQFF.

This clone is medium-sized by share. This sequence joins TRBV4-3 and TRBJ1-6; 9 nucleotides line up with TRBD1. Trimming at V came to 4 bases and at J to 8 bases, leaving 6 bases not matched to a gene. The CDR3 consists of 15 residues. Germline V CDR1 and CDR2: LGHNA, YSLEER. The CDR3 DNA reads TGCGCCAGCAGCCCCCAACAGGGGGCTTATTCACCCCTCCACTTT. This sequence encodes CASSPQQGAYSPLHF.

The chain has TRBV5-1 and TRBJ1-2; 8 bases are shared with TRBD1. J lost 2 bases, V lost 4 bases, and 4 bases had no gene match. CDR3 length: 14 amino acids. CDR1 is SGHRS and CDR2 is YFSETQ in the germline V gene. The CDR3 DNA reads TGCGCCAGCAGCCCACAGGGGGGAAACTATGGCTACACCTTC. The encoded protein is CASSPQGGNYGYTF.